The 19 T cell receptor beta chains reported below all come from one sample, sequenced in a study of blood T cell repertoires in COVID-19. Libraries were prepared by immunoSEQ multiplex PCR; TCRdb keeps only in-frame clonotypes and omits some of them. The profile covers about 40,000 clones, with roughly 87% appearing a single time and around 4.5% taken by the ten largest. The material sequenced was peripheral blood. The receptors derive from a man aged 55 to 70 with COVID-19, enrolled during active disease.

The chain's CDR3 is CASSSRAERDTDTQYF. CDR3 DNA: TGTGCCAGCTCATCCAGAGCGGAGCGGGACACAGATACGCAGTATTTT. The chain has TRBV18 and TRBJ2-3; 7 positions agree with TRBD2. V shed 5 bases, J shed 2 bases, and the junction held 10 bases outside the gene matches. The CDR3 totals 16 residues. Germline CDR1 and CDR2: KGHSH and LQKENI.

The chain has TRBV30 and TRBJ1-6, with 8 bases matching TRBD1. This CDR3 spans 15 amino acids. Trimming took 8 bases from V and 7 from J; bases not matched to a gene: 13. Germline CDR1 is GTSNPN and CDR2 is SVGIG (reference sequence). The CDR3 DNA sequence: TGTGCCGGGAACAAGGGGACAGGATGGAATTCACCCCTCCACTTT. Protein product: CAGNKGTGWNSPLHF.

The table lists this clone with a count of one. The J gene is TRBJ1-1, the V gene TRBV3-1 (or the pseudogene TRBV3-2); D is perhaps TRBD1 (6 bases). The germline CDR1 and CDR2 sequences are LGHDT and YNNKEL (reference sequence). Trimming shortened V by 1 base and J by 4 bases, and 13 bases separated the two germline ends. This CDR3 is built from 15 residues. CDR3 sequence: CASSQVLGAGTEAFF. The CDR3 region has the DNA TGTGCCAGCAGCCAAGTTTTGGGGGCGGGCACTGAAGCTTTCTTT.

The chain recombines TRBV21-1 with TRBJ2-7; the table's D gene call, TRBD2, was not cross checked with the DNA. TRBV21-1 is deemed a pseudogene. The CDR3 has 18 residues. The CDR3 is CASSKSGTSGTYSYEQYF. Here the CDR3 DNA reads TGTGCCAGCAGCAAAAGCGGGACTAGCGGGACCTACTCCTACGAGCAGTACTTC.

This CDR3 reads CASSQGVPGLLRAQYF. In DNA, the CDR3 is TGTGCCAGCAGCCAAGGTGTTCCGGGACTCCTAAGGGCCCAGTACTTC. The chain recombines TRBV3-1 (or the pseudogene TRBV3-2) with TRBJ2-5; D might be TRBD2 (6 bases). The CDR3 runs to 16 residues. The germline gives CDR1 LGHDT, CDR2 YNNKEL (reference sequence). V was pared by 1 base and J by 9 bases, with 21 bases between.

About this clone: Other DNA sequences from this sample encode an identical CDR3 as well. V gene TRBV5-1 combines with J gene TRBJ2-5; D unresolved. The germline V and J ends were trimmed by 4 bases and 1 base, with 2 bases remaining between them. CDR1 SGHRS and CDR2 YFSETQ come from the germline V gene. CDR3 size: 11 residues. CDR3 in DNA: TGCGCCAGCAGCCTCCAAGAGACCCAGTACTTC. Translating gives CASSLQETQYF.

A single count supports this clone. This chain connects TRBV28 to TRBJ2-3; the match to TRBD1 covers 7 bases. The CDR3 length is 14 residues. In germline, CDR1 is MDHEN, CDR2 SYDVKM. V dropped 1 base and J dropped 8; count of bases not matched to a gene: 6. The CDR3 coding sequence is TGTGCCAGCAGTTTATACAGGGGCGAGGCTACGCAGTATTTT. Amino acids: CASSLYRGEATQYF.

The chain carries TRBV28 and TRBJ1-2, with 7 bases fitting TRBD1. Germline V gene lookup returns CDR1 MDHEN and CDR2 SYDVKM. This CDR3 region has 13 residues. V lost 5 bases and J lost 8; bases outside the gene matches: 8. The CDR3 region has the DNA TGTGCCAGCAGTGCGACAGGGTTGTTAGGCTACACCTTC. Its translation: CASSATGLLGYTF.

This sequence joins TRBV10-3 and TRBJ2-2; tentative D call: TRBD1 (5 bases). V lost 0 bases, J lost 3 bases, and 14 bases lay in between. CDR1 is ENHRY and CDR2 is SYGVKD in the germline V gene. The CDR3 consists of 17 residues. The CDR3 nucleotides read TGTGCCATCAGTGAGTCGCCCCGGGTAGGGGACACCGGGGAGCTGTTTTTT. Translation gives CAISESPRVGDTGELFF.

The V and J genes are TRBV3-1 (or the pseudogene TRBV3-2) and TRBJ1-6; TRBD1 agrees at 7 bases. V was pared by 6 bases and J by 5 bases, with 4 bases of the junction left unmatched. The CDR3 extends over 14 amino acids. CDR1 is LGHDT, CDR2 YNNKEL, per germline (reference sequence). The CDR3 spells CASRQGQNNSPLHF. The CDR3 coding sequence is TGTGCCAGCAGACAGGGACAGAATAATTCACCCCTCCACTTT.

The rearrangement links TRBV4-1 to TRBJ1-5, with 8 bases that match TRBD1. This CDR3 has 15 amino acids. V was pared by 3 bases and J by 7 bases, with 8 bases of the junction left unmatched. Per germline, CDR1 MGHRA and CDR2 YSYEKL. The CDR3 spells CASSHDRGEDQPQHF. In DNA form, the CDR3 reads TGCGCCAGCAGCCACGACAGGGGTGAGGACCAGCCCCAGCATTTT.

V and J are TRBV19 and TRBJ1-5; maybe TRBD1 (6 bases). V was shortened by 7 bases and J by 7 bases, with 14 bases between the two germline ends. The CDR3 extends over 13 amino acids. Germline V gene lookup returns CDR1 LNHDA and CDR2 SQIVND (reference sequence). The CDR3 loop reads CASTPSTGQPQHF. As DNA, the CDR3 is TGTGCCAGTACCCCTTCGACAGGACAGCCCCAGCATTTT.

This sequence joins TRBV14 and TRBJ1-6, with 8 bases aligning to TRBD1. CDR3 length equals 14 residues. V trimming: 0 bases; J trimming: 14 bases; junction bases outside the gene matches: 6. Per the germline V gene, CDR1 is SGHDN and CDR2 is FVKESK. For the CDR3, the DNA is TGTGCCAGCAGCCAAGATTGGGGGACAGGCACCCTCCACTTT. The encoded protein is CASSQDWGTGTLHF.

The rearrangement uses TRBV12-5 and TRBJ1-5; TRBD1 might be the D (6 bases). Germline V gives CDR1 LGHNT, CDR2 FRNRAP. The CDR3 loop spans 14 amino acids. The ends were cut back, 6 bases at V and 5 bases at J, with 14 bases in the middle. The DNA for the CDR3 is TGTGCTAGTGGACCCCAGGGGCGGCATCAGCCCCAGCATTTT. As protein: CASGPQGRHQPQHF. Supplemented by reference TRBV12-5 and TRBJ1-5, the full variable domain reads DARVTQTPRHKVTEMGQEVTMRCQPILGHNTVFWYRQTMMQGLELLAYFRNRAPLDDSGMPKDRFSAEMPDATLATLKIQPSEPRDSAVYFCASGPQGRHQPQHFGDGTRLSIL.

CDR3 amino acids: CASSRRGSGGYTF. Written as DNA, the CDR3 is TGTGCCAGCTCACGGAGGGGCTCGGGTGGCTACACCTTC. The rearrangement links TRBV18 to TRBJ1-2; D may be TRBD1 (5 bases). Germline CDR1 is KGHSH and CDR2 is LQKENI. The CDR3 spans 13 residues. Trimming took off 4 bases at V and 7 bases at J, with 13 bases between the two ends.

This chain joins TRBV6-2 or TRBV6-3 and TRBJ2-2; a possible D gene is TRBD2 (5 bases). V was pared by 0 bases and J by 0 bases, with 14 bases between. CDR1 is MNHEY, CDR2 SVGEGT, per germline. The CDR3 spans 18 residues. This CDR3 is CASSYSTGGGSNTGELFF. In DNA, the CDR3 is TGTGCCAGCAGTTACTCGACTGGTGGAGGCTCGAACACCGGGGAGCTGTTTTTT.

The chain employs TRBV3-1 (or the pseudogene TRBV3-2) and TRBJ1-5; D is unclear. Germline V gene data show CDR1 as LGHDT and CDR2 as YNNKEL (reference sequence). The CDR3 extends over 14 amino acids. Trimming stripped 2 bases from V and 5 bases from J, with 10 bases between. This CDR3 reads CASSQLSGDQPQHF. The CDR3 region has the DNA TGTGCCAGCAGCCAATTGAGCGGAGATCAGCCCCAGCATTTT.

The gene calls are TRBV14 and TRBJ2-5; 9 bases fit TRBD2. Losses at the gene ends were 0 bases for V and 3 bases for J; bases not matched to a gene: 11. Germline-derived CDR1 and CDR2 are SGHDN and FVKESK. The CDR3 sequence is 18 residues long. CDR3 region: CASSQDRGGGGNEETQYF. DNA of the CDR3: TGTGCCAGCAGCCAAGATCGTGGCGGGGGGGGAAACGAAGAGACCCAGTACTTC.

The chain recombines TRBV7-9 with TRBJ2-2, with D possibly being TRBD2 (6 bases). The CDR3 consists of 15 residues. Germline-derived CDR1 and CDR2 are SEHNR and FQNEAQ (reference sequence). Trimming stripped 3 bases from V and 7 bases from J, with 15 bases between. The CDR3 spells CASSFGAPGGGELFF. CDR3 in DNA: TGTGCCAGCAGCTTCGGGGCCCCCGGGGGCGGGGAGCTGTTTTTT.